One and the same sample provided the 10 T cell receptor beta chains below, sequenced in a study of lymphopenia after photon versus proton radiotherapy. Produced via immunoSEQ multiplex PCR; TCRdb's table is partial and in-frame only. The sample has around 150,000 clones, less than 90% seen once. Specimen: peripheral blood, collected from a patient treated with photon-based radiotherapy. Receptors were obtained from a man aged 50-59 years with gastric cancer.

The genes are TRBV28 and TRBJ2-1; D is possibly TRBD2 (6 bases). Germline V gene lookup returns CDR1 MDHEN and CDR2 SYDVKM. The CDR3 has 15 residues. V was shortened by 6 bases and J by 5 bases, with 17 bases between the two germline ends. In DNA form, the CDR3 reads TGTGCCAGCAGCTCCGCGGGGAGGCCCGACAATGAGCAGTTCTTC. It codes for CASSSAGRPDNEQFF.

CDR3 coding DNA: TGTGCCAGCAGTGAACGCGGAGGGGCGAACACTGAAGCTTTCTTT. Translation gives CASSERGGANTEAFF. The chain links TRBV6-1 to TRBJ1-1; the D gene is possibly TRBD1 (5 bases). Germline V gene data show CDR1 as MNHNS and CDR2 as SASEGT. Trimming left V 2 bases short and J 1 base short, with 11 bases between. The CDR3 length is 15 residues.

This chain links TRBV12-2 with TRBJ1-3; TRBD1 is taken as the D call from the table, unchecked against the DNA. TRBV12-2 is a listed pseudogene. CDR3 length: 19 residues. The CDR3 bases are TGTGCAAGTCGCTTAGATGGGACAGGGGAGCTTTGTTCTGGAAACACCATATATTTT. Translated: CASRLDGTGELCSGNTIYF.

The rearrangement uses TRBV19 and TRBJ1-1; tentatively, D is TRBD1 (5 bases). This CDR3 comprises 15 residues. Germline assignment: CDR1 LNHDA and CDR2 SQIVND (reference sequence). Deletions cut 6 bases from V and 0 bases from J, with 14 bases between. The CDR3 protein is CASSRDGSMNTEAFF. The CDR3 coding sequence is TGTGCCAGTAGCCGGGACGGCAGTATGAACACTGAAGCTTTCTTT.

The chain combines TRBV7-9 with TRBJ1-1; D gene unclear. The length of the CDR3 is 12 residues. Between the trimmed V and J ends, which lost 5 bases and 7 bases, there was a span of 11 bases. In germline, CDR1 is SEHNR, CDR2 FQNEAQ (reference sequence). Here the CDR3 DNA reads TGTGCCAGCAGCCCCCTTTCGGGTGAAGCTTTCTTT. It yields the protein CASSPLSGEAFF. The whole variable domain, remainder taken from reference TRBV7-9 and TRBJ1-1, is DTGVSQNPRHKITKRGQNVTFRCDPISEHNRLYWYRQTLGQGPEFLTYFQNEAQLEKSRLLSDRFSAERPKGSFSTLEIQRTEQGDSAMYLCASSPLSGEAFFGQGTRLTVV.

This chain joins TRBV7-9 and TRBJ2-2, with unresolved D. The CDR3 is made up of 16 amino acids. Looked up from germline, CDR1 is SEHNR and CDR2 is FQNEAQ (reference sequence). V lost 5 bases, J lost 0 bases, and 13 bases lay in between. As DNA, the CDR3 is TGTGCCAGCAGCGTGCAGTCCAGTACGAACACCGGGGAGCTGTTTTTT. This translates into CASSVQSSTNTGELFF. Using reference TRBV7-9 and TRBJ2-2 for the parts outside the CDR3, the full variable domain is DTGVSQNPRHKITKRGQNVTFRCDPISEHNRLYWYRQTLGQGPEFLTYFQNEAQLEKSRLLSDRFSAERPKGSFSTLEIQRTEQGDSAMYLCASSVQSSTNTGELFFGEGSRLTVL.

The chain is built from TRBV19 and TRBJ2-1, with 7 bases that match TRBD1. V lost 5 bases, J lost 4 bases, and 11 bases stayed unmatched. The CDR3 extends over 16 amino acids. Per the germline V gene, CDR1 is LNHDA and CDR2 is SQIVND (reference sequence). CDR3 region: CASSPTGTASYNEQFF. CDR3 bases: TGTGCCAGTAGTCCCACCGGGACAGCCTCTTACAATGAGCAGTTCTTC.

The chain carries TRBV5-4 and TRBJ2-3, with 9 nucleotides matching TRBD2. Germline CDR1 and CDR2: SGHNT and YYREEE (reference sequence). The junction had 11 bases not matched to a gene; V was cut back by 4 bases and J by 5 bases. This CDR3 region has 16 residues. This CDR3 reads CASSNAGTSSKDTQYF. The DNA for the CDR3 is TGTGCCAGCAGCAACGCCGGGACTAGCTCTAAAGATACGCAGTATTTT.

The sample holds one count of this clone. The CDR3 sequence: CASNRLAGANEQFF. Written as DNA, the CDR3 is TGTGCCAGCAACCGACTAGCGGGAGCGAATGAGCAGTTCTTC. The rearrangement links TRBV2 to TRBJ2-1, with 12 bases that match TRBD2. Germline values: CDR1 SNHLY, CDR2 FYNNEI. This CDR3 has 14 amino acids. V lost 7 bases to trimming and J lost 7 bases; unmatched junction nucleotides: 5.

The chain links TRBV27 to TRBJ2-7, with TRBD1 matching over 7 bases. The CDR3 has 16 residues. Germline V lookup: CDR1 MNHEY, CDR2 SMNVEV (reference sequence). V was pared by 0 bases and J by 5 bases, with 10 bases of the junction left unmatched. For the CDR3, the DNA is TGTGCCAGCAGTTTATCCCGTCGACAGGGTCGCGACGAGCAGTACTTC. Translation gives CASSLSRRQGRDEQYF.